A single sample is the source of the 8 T cell receptor beta chains below, sequenced in a study of T cells after posttransplantation cyclophosphamide. Cyclophosphamide on days +3 and +4 followed busulfan-fludarabine conditioning and a marrow graft. Clones were read by immunoSEQ multiplex PCR, and TCRdb kept only the in-frame ones, dropping some. The sample lists approximately 40,000 clones; roughly 73% were seen once. The input for sequencing was CD4+ T cells sorted from blood, taken approximately 1,900 days after a stem cell transplant with posttransplant cyclophosphamide. These receptors were collected from a female patient aged 40 to 55 who received an allogeneic stem cell transplant from a related donor, was CMV-positive, and had no GVHD. Some of these T cells may belong to the graft donor.

The chain combines TRBV28 with TRBJ1-5; D not resolved. Germline V lookup: CDR1 MDHEN, CDR2 SYDVKM. V was trimmed by 6 bases and J by 5 bases, leaving 14 bases between them. The CDR3 runs to 14 residues. This chain's CDR3 is CASSYPEPDQPQHF. As DNA, the CDR3 is TGTGCCAGCAGCTACCCCGAACCGGATCAGCCCCAGCATTTT.

The chain combines TRBV2 with TRBJ2-1, with 10 bases that match TRBD1. The CDR3 covers 17 residues. Germline assignment: CDR1 SNHLY and CDR2 FYNNEI. V shed 5 bases, J shed 3 bases, and the junction held 10 bases outside the gene matches. The chain's CDR3 is CASSPRDRGRLYNEQFF. CDR3 nucleotides: TGTGCCAGCAGTCCAAGAGACAGGGGGCGTCTCTACAATGAGCAGTTCTTC.

The chain couples TRBV28 to TRBJ2-1; tentatively, D is TRBD1 (5 bases). Germline-derived CDR1 and CDR2 are MDHEN and SYDVKM. This CDR3 spans 14 amino acids. The germline V and J ends were trimmed by 7 bases and 1 base, with 11 bases remaining between them. CDR3 DNA sequence: TGTGCCAGCATGAAGGGGCGTTCCTACAATGAGCAGTTCTTC. Its protein is CASMKGRSYNEQFF.

The chain couples TRBV9 to TRBJ2-1, with D possibly matching TRBD1 (6 bases). The CDR3 runs to 16 residues. Trimming took off 2 bases at V and 4 bases at J, with 16 bases between the two ends. The germline gives CDR1 SGDLS, CDR2 YYNGEE. The CDR3 is CASSVRGAGAYNEQFF. The CDR3 DNA reads as TGTGCCAGCAGCGTTAGAGGGGCAGGGGCGTACAATGAGCAGTTCTTC.

The rearrangement links TRBV10-3 to TRBJ1-1, with 8 positions matching TRBD1. Germline V lookup: CDR1 ENHRY, CDR2 SYGVKD. CDR3 length: 12 amino acids. The V and J ends lost 11 bases and 5 bases, in that order; junction bases with no gene match: 7. For the CDR3, the DNA is TGTGCCGCCACAGGGGGAGGGACTGAAGCTTTCTTT. Protein: CAATGGGTEAFF.

The V call is TRBV27, the J call TRBJ2-3; 10 positions match TRBD2. The CDR3 length is 15 residues. V lost 3 bases and J lost 8; bases outside the gene matches: 8. CDR1 and CDR2 from the germline V gene are MNHEY and SMNVEV (reference sequence). CDR3 region: CASSFKRGGLGTQYF. CDR3 sequence (DNA): TGTGCCAGCAGTTTCAAGCGGGGGGGCCTCGGTACGCAGTATTTT.

The V gene is TRBV19, the J gene TRBJ1-4, with 8 nucleotides matching TRBD1. Trimming cost V 1 base and J 6 bases; bases outside gene matches: 7. Germline V gene lookup returns CDR1 LNHDA and CDR2 SQIVND (reference sequence). The CDR3 covers 16 residues. The CDR3: CASSIGQGAVHEKLFF. CDR3 DNA: TGTGCCAGTAGTATAGGGCAGGGGGCAGTGCATGAAAAACTGTTTTTT.

Here the CDR3 reads CASSLVQVANTGELFF. The CDR3 nucleotides read TGTGCCAGCAGCTTGGTTCAGGTCGCGAACACCGGGGAGCTGTTTTTT. The rearrangement joins TRBV5-4 to TRBJ2-2; D is uncertain. The germline V and J ends were trimmed by 0 bases and 0 bases, with 9 bases remaining between them. From germline, CDR1 is SGHNT and CDR2 YYREEE (reference sequence). The CDR3 length is 16 residues.